The TCR beta chain described here comes from a study of T cell repertoires in cytomegalovirus infection. Study in general: Matching HLA type, along with CMV infection, was indicated by public TCR beta signatures.

TCRdb fed the reads into MiXCR, producing one record per CDR3 protein. Among almost 550,000 distinct CDR3 sequences listed, 16% were seen once. The CDR3 spans 14 residues. V was pared by 7 bases and J by 10 bases, with 10 bases of the junction left unmatched. Germline V gene data show CDR1 as SQVTM and CDR2 as ANQGSEA. This clonotype was found a few times. Its specificity is not known. Study results and caveats: In two of eight donors, the top clonotype was HLA-C-restricted CMV-specific. There were carriers of CMV plus the relevant HLA, and cumulative public TCR beta family frequency identified them.

V and J are TRBV29-1 and TRBJ1-6; 10 positions agree with TRBD1. The sample was CD8+ T cells from PBMCs. This clonotype originated in a human donor in good health (CMV status not recorded). Some clones in this sample may be carry-over from other donors' samples. DNA for the CDR3: TGCAGCGCCCGTCAAGGGACAGGGGACTCACCCCTCCACTTT. Protein: CSARQGTGDSPLHF.